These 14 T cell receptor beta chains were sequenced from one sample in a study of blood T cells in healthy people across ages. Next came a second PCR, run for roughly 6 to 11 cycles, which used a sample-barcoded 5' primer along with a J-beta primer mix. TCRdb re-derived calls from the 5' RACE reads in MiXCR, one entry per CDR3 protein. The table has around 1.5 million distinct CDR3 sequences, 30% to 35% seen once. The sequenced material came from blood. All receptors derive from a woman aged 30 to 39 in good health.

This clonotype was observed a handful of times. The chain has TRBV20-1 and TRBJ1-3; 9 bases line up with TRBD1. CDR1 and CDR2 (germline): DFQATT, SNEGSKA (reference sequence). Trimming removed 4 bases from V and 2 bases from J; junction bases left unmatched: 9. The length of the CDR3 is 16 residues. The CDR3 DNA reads TGCAGTGCTATTGGACAGGGGTTTTCGGCTGGAAACACCATATATTTT. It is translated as CSAIGQGFSAGNTIYF.

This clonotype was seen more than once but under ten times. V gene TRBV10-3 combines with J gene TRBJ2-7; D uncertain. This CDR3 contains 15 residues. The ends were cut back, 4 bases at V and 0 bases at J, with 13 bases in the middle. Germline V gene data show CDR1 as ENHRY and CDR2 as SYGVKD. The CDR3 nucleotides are TGTGCCATCAGTGGCGGCACTCTGAGCTCCTACGAGCAGTACTTC. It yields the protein CAISGGTLSSYEQYF.

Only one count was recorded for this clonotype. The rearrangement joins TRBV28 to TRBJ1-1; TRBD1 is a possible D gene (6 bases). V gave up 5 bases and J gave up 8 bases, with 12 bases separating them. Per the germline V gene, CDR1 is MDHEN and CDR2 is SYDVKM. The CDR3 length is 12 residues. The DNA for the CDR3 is TGTGCCAGCAGTATAAGAGACAGGGAAGCTTTCTTT. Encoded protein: CASSIRDREAFF.

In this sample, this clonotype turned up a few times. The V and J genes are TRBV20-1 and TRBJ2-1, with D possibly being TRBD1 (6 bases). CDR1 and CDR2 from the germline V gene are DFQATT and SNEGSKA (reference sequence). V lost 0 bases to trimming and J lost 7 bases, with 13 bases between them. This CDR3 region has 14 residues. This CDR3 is CSARDQGSLNEQFF. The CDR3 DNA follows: TGCAGTGCTAGAGACCAGGGGTCCCTTAATGAGCAGTTCTTC.

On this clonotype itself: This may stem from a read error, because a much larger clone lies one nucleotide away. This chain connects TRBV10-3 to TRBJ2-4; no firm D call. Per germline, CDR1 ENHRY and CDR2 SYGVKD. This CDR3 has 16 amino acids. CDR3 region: CAISESGARGKNVQYF. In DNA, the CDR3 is TGTGCCATCAGTGAGTCGGGTGCAAGAGGCAAAAACGTTCAGTACTTC.

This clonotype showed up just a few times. CDR3 protein: CASHPDGGGTEAFF. The CDR3 DNA is TGTGCCAGCCACCCCGACGGGGGCGGGACTGAAGCTTTCTTT. V gene TRBV27 combines with J gene TRBJ1-1, with D maybe TRBD1 (6 bases). The CDR3 runs 14 residues. Germline V gives CDR1 MNHEY, CDR2 SMNVEV (reference sequence). Deletions cut 8 bases from V and 5 bases from J, with 18 bases between.

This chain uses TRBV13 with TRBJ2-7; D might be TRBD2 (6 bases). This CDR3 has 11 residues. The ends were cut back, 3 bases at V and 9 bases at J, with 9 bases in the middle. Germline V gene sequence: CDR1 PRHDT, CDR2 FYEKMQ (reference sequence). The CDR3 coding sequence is TGTGCCAGCAGCTTCGGGGGAGTGCAGTACTTC. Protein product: CASSFGGVQYF.

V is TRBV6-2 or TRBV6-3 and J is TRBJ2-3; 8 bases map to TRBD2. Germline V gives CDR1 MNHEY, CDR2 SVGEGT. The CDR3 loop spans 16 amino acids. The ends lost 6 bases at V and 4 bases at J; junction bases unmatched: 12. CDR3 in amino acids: CASSKLRSGVADTQYF. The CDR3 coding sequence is TGTGCCAGCAGCAAACTCCGTAGCGGGGTAGCAGATACGCAGTATTTT.

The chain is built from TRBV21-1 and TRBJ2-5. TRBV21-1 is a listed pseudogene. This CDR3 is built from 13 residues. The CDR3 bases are TGTGCCAGCAGCAAATCACATAGGGAGACCCAGTACTTC. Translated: CASSKSHRETQYF.

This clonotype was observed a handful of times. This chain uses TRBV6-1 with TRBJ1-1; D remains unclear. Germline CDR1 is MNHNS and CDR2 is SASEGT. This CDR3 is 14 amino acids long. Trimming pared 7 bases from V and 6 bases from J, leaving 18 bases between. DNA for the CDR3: TGTGCCAGCACCCGAGGCGGAGTTTCCGCTGAAGCTTTCTTT. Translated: CASTRGGVSAEAFF.

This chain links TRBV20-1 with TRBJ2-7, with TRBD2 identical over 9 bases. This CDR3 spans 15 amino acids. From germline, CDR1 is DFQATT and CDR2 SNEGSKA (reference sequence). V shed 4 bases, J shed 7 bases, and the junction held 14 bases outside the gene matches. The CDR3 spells CSATTDLAGSGEQYF. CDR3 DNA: TGCAGTGCTACCACTGACCTAGCGGGATCTGGAGAGCAGTACTTC.

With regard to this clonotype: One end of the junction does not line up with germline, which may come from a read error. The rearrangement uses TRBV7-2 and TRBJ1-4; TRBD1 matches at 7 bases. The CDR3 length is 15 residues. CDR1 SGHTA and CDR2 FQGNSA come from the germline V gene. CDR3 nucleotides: TGTGCCAGCAGCCCCTCCGGGACAGACAATGGAAAACTGTTTTTT. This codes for CASSPSGTDNGKLFF.

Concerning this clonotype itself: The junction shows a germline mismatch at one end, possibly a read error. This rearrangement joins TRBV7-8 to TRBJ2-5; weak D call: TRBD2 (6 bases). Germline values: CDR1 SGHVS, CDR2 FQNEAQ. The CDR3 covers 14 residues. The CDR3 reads CAGRDLAYQETQYF. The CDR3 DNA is TGTGCCGGCAGGGACCTAGCGTACCAAGAGACCCAGTACTTC.

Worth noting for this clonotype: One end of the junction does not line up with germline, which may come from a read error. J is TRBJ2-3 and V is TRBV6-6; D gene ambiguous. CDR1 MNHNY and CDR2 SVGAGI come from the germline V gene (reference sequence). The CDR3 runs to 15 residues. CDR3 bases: TGTGCCGGCAGTTACTCGATGGCCGGCGCAGATACGCAGTATTTT. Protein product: CAGSYSMAGADTQYF.